This entry lists 23 T cell receptor beta chains sequenced from one sample in a study of blood T cell repertoires in COVID-19 (dated by TCRdb to the early 2020s). The library was generated by the immunoSEQ multiplex PCR assay. Here the immuneACCESS table is served through TCRdb, limited to in-frame sequences with V and J called. Missing clones are a known gap in these copies; in checked studies unresolved V genes cover under half, and the rest lacks a known reason. In this sample the table shows 310,000 or so clones, around 86% of which occur a single time. Together, the top ten hold more than 9% of the sample. Sequenced: PBMCs or T cells enriched from blood (not recorded which). These receptors originate from a woman aged 18-29 years who had recovered from COVID-19.

The J gene is TRBJ2-3, the V gene TRBV7-3; D unresolved. Looked up from germline, CDR1 is SGHTA and CDR2 is FQGTGA. Between the trimmed V and J ends, which lost 5 bases and 0 bases, there was a span of 9 bases. This CDR3 is built from 14 residues. CDR3 coding DNA: TGTGCCAGCAGCCACTCCTCGAGCACAGATACGCAGTATTTT. It specifies CASSHSSSTDTQYF.

This clone was counted only a few times. The chain couples TRBV7-9 to TRBJ1-1, with 10 positions matching TRBD1. The V segment lost 3 bases and the J segment 6 bases; nucleotides outside the gene matches: 4. The germline V gene encodes CDR1 SEHNR and CDR2 FQNEAQ (reference sequence). The CDR3 is made up of 14 amino acids. DNA of the CDR3: TGTGCCAGCAGCTTCCTCGGACAGGGGGCTGAAGCTTTCTTT. Translation: CASSFLGQGAEAFF.

The J gene is TRBJ1-4, the V gene TRBV5-1; possibly TRBD1 for D (6 bases). Trimming pared 2 bases from V and 8 bases from J, leaving 13 bases between. Germline V CDR1 and CDR2: SGHRS, YFSETQ. The CDR3 has 14 amino acids. The CDR3 reads CASSFGTTEEKLFF. The CDR3 nucleotides read TGCGCCAGCAGCTTCGGGACAACGGAAGAAAAACTGTTTTTT.

The genes are TRBV19 and TRBJ1-1; the D is unclear. CDR3 size: 13 residues. Trimming stripped 3 bases from V and 3 bases from J, with 8 bases between. Germline V gene data show CDR1 as LNHDA and CDR2 as SQIVND (reference sequence). The DNA of the CDR3 is TGTGCCAGTAGTATCAACGGGTACACTGAAGCTTTCTTT. Translating it yields CASSINGYTEAFF.

The chain joins TRBV6-5 to TRBJ1-2, with 10 bases identical to TRBD1. Unmatched junction bases numbered 10, after V lost 0 bases and J lost 9 bases. From germline, CDR1 is MNHEY and CDR2 SVGAGI. The CDR3 runs 16 residues. This CDR3 reads CASSYSLTGGAFSYTF. The CDR3 DNA is TGTGCCAGCAGTTACTCCCTGACAGGGGGCGCTTTCAGCTACACCTTC.

The V and J genes are TRBV19 and TRBJ2-7; 12 bases line up with TRBD2. V lost 7 bases, J lost 2 bases, and 9 bases stayed unmatched. This CDR3 has 16 residues. Germline V gives CDR1 LNHDA, CDR2 SQIVND (reference sequence). CDR3 sequence (DNA): TGTGCCAGTACCCAGACGACTAGCGGGGGAACCTACGAGCAGTACTTC. It specifies CASTQTTSGGTYEQYF.

V is TRBV7-9 and J is TRBJ2-2, with 7 bases matching TRBD1. The CDR3 spans 19 residues. Germline V gives CDR1 SEHNR, CDR2 FQNEAQ (reference sequence). The V and J ends lost 1 base and 0 bases, in that order; junction bases with no gene match: 11. The CDR3 is CASSLVGTARLPNTGELFF. In DNA form, the CDR3 reads TGTGCCAGCAGCTTAGTAGGGACAGCCAGACTACCGAACACCGGGGAGCTGTTTTTT.

The chain joins TRBV5-6 to TRBJ1-2; 10 bases line up with TRBD1. Looked up from germline, CDR1 is SGHDT and CDR2 is YYEEEE. The V and J ends lost 2 bases and 4 bases, in that order; junction bases with no gene match: 8. The CDR3 covers 16 residues. As DNA, the CDR3 is TGTGCCAGCAGCTTCAATCCGGGACAGGGGTTCTATGGCTACACCTTC. Its protein is CASSFNPGQGFYGYTF. Full variable domain (outside the CDR3, taken from reference TRBV5-6 and TRBJ1-2): DAGVTQSPTHLIKTRGQQVTLRCSPKSGHDTVSWYQQALGQGPQFIFQYYEEEERQRGNFPDRFSGHQFPNYSSELNVNALLLGDSALYLCASSFNPGQGFYGYTFGSGTRLTVV.

The sample holds a few counts of this clone. Other DNA sequences within the sample encode an identical CDR3. The V and J genes are TRBV6-5 and TRBJ1-1; tentative D call: TRBD1 (5 bases). The germline gives CDR1 MNHEY, CDR2 SVGAGI. The CDR3 consists of 13 residues. The V end was cut by 7 bases, the J end by 0 bases, with 9 bases between. The CDR3 region has the DNA TGTGCCAGCATCTCAGGGATGAACACTGAAGCTTTCTTT. Translated: CASISGMNTEAFF.

The chain employs TRBV19 and TRBJ1-4; D remains unclear. The V end lost 6 bases, the J end lost 4 bases, and 15 bases lay between the germline ends. Per the germline V gene, CDR1 is LNHDA and CDR2 is SQIVND (reference sequence). The CDR3 consists of 15 residues. Here the CDR3 reads CASRKIGSGNEKLFF. The CDR3 nucleotides are TGTGCCAGTAGGAAAATCGGATCGGGTAATGAAAAACTGTTTTTT.

V and J are TRBV30 and TRBJ1-2; TRBD1 is a possible D gene (5 bases). The CDR3 runs 14 residues. Germline V lookup: CDR1 GTSNPN, CDR2 SVGIG (reference sequence). Trimming took off 0 bases at V and 8 bases at J, with 16 bases between the two ends. The CDR3 DNA follows: TGTGCCTGGAGTGTAGGTATGGGGCCCGGAGGCTACACCTTC. Translated, it gives CAWSVGMGPGGYTF.

V usage is TRBV2 and J usage is TRBJ2-2; the D gene is possibly TRBD2 (7 bases). The CDR3 has 14 amino acids. Deletions cut 6 bases from V and 5 bases from J, with 13 bases between. Germline V CDR1 and CDR2: SNHLY, FYNNEI. CDR3 loop: CASSGGPGTGELFF. The CDR3 DNA sequence: TGTGCCAGCAGCGGGGGGCCGGGGACCGGGGAGCTGTTTTTT. The entire variable domain, with the rest obtained from reference TRBV2 and TRBJ2-2, is as follows: EPEVTQTPSHQVTQMGQEVILRCVPISNHLYFYWYRQILGQKVEFLVSFYNNEISEKSEIFDDQFSVERPDGSNFTLKIRSTKLEDSAMYFCASSGGPGTGELFFGEGSRLTVL.

The V call is TRBV13, the J call TRBJ2-6, with 11 bases matching TRBD2. The CDR3 loop spans 18 amino acids. CDR1 PRHDT and CDR2 FYEKMQ come from the germline V gene (reference sequence). V lost 3 bases, J lost 0 bases, and 4 bases stayed unmatched. The CDR3 nucleotides read TGTGCCAGCAGCTTGGGACTAGCGGTCCTCTCTGGGGCCAACGTCCTGACTTTC. It specifies CASSLGLAVLSGANVLTF.

The genes are TRBV29-1 and TRBJ1-2, with unresolved D. Per germline, CDR1 SQVTM and CDR2 ANQGSEA. The V end was cut by 5 bases, the J end by 9 bases, with 13 bases between. The CDR3 covers 11 residues. The chain's CDR3 is CSVLGGLSYTF. In DNA, the CDR3 is TGCAGCGTTCTCGGTGGGCTAAGCTACACCTTC.

V usage is TRBV5-1 and J usage is TRBJ2-1; TRBD2 might be the D (5 bases). This CDR3 spans 13 amino acids. From germline, CDR1 is SGHRS and CDR2 YFSETQ. The germline V and J ends were trimmed by 3 bases and 3 bases, with 7 bases remaining between them. CDR3 DNA sequence: TGCGCCAGCAGCTCGGGATTCTACAATGAGCAGTTCTTC. This encodes CASSSGFYNEQFF. The whole variable domain, remainder taken from reference TRBV5-1 and TRBJ2-1, is KAGVTQTPRYLIKTRGQQVTLSCSPISGHRSVSWYQQTPGQGLQFLFEYFSETQRNKGNFPGRFSGRQFSNSRSEMNVSTLELGDSALYLCASSSGFYNEQFFGPGTRLTVL.

The chain employs TRBV5-1 and TRBJ1-1; D possibly corresponds to TRBD1 (5 bases). Trimming pared 0 bases from V and 3 bases from J, leaving 12 bases between. This CDR3 is built from 15 residues. CDR1 is SGHRS and CDR2 is YFSETQ in the germline V gene. Written as DNA, the CDR3 is TGCGCCAGCAGCTTGGAGTTCCAGGGATACACTGAAGCTTTCTTT. Translation gives CASSLEFQGYTEAFF.

The rearrangement uses TRBV28 and TRBJ2-1; 7 bases align to TRBD1. Germline V gene data show CDR1 as MDHEN and CDR2 as SYDVKM. The V segment lost 7 bases and the J segment 4 bases; nucleotides outside the gene matches: 10. This CDR3 is built from 15 residues. CDR3 sequence reads: CASKRQGLGYNEQFF. CDR3 DNA sequence: TGTGCCAGCAAAAGACAGGGATTAGGGTACAATGAGCAGTTCTTC.

This clone was found once. The chain is built from TRBV5-1 and TRBJ1-1, with TRBD1 as a possible D gene (5 bases). With 0 bases removed from V and 0 bases from J, the gap between germline ends came to 9 bases. From germline, CDR1 is SGHRS and CDR2 YFSETQ. The CDR3 spans 15 residues. CDR3 region: CASSLAPGVNTEAFF. The CDR3 DNA sequence: TGCGCCAGCAGCTTGGCTCCGGGGGTGAACACTGAAGCTTTCTTT.

The chain combines TRBV6-5 with TRBJ2-1, with D possibly TRBD2 on 7 matching bases. Germline V lookup: CDR1 MNHEY, CDR2 SVGAGI. Trimming removed 6 bases from V and 2 bases from J, with 14 bases in between. There are 15 residues in the CDR3. The chain's CDR3 is CASSLEGGAYNEQFF. For the CDR3, the DNA is TGTGCCAGCAGCCTGGAAGGGGGGGCCTACAATGAGCAGTTCTTC.

In this sample, this clone turned up once. The chain has TRBV9 and TRBJ2-1; 10 bases agree with TRBD2. This CDR3 is built from 17 residues. Germline V CDR1 and CDR2: SGDLS, YYNGEE. With V trimmed by 0 bases and J by 8 bases, 11 bases remained unmatched. The CDR3, as DNA: TGTGCCAGCAGCGTAGAGAGGGCAGCGGGGGGGCTCGATGAGCAGTTCTTC. This codes for CASSVERAAGGLDEQFF.

This clone was detected only once. The chain recombines TRBV18 with TRBJ1-2; maybe TRBD1 (5 bases). CDR1 KGHSH and CDR2 LQKENI come from the germline V gene. The CDR3 has 17 amino acids. Trimming pared 1 base from V and 0 bases from J, leaving 15 bases between. CDR3 region: CASSPQKGGGANYGYTF. CDR3 bases: TGTGCCAGCTCACCACAAAAAGGAGGAGGGGCTAACTATGGCTACACCTTC.

The genes are TRBV19 and TRBJ1-6; possibly TRBD1 for D (5 bases). The CDR3 loop spans 14 amino acids. Germline CDR1 reads LNHDA; CDR2 reads SQIVND (reference sequence). V was clipped by 5 bases and J by 6 bases, with 11 bases between them. CDR3 DNA sequence: TGTGCCAGTAGTCACCGGGACTTTAATTCACCCCTCCACTTT. It is translated as CASSHRDFNSPLHF.

The chain uses TRBV14 and TRBJ2-7, with no clear D. With 1 base removed from V and 1 base from J, the gap between germline ends came to 8 bases. The germline CDR1 and CDR2 sequences are SGHDN and FVKESK. This CDR3 is built from 14 residues. CDR3 DNA sequence: TGTGCCAGCAGCCAAGGACTGCCTTCCTACGAGCAGTACTTC. Translating gives CASSQGLPSYEQYF.